Detailed here is one T cell receptor (beta chain). As yet, its antigen is unknown. J gave up 0 bases and V 3 bases, and 28 bases lay outside the gene matches. This CDR3 spans 22 amino acids. Germline V lookup: CDR1 SQVTM, CDR2 ANQGSEA. These data are taken from a study of T cells in Graves' hyperthyroidism and ophthalmopathy. Study at large: Once the initial diagnosis was made, peripheral blood was obtained before any treatment.

Findings of the study overall: Ophthalmopathy was distinguished from stable hyperthyroidism by 13 V-J signatures. In blood, most of the thyroid clonotypes expanded above 0.001 were also present. The model identified upcoming ophthalmopathy a median approximately seven months ahead of onset.

RNA transcripts provided the source from which TCR beta CDR3 regions were amplified. The HTBI primer set drove a first-round RT-PCR of the TCR CDR3. Each CDR3 protein is one row after TCRdb ran MiXCR on the multiplex PCR reads. The sample records hundreds of thousands of distinct CDR3 sequences, about a fifth being singletons. The source is a man aged 25-40 years with Graves' ophthalmopathy. This sequence joins TRBV29-1 and TRBJ1-2, with TRBD1 matching over 7 bases. The sample comprised blood. Here the CDR3 DNA reads TGCAGCGTTGACCGGTCGCCCCTCCTTCTATCGGACAGGAAACCTCCTAACTATGGCTACACCTTC. This codes for CSVDRSPLLLSDRKPPNYGYTF.